This T cell receptor beta chain is from a study of shared T cell receptors in the human thymus. Germline assignment: CDR1 MNHEY and CDR2 SMNVEV (reference sequence). The V gene end was trimmed by 2 bases and the J gene end by 5 bases; junction bases not matched to a gene: 10. The CDR3 length is 16 residues. Clones were read by immunoSEQ multiplex PCR, and TCRdb kept only the in-frame ones, dropping some. The data show hundreds of thousands of clones, approximately 85% seen once. These same records also appear under a second study, on human thymus T cells. This second study says: Obtained as resections during corrective heart surgery, the thymus tissue was then studied.

The sequencing input was thymocytes. The TCR comes from a girl under three years old with a congenital heart defect. The V and J genes are TRBV27 and TRBJ2-7; 9 bases agree with TRBD1. The CDR3 DNA sequence: TGTGCCAGCAGTTTAGGGGCGGGACAGGGTTCTCACGAGCAGTACTTC. Its protein product is CASSLGAGQGSHEQYF.